This T cell receptor beta chain was captured by sequencing in a study of T cell responses to AZD1222 COVID-19 vaccine. Sequenced by immunoSEQ multiplex PCR; TCRdb stores in-frame clones only, minus some. Here the sample spans some 190,000 clones, around nine tenths being singletons. Details on this clone: Its specificity is not known.

General observations from the study: Mapped onto spike, vaccine-associated CD4 TCRs spanned it and were dominant at 160-218 and 743-854. Donors were largely white British and mainly female; clonal diversity was possibly underestimated. Seropositive AZD1222 recipients at baseline numbered only 6 or 7.

The V end lost 4 bases, the J end lost 2 bases, and 16 bases lay between the germline ends. The CDR3 has 16 residues. CDR1 and CDR2 from the germline V gene are SGHRS and YFSETQ. Recipients boosted at about 4 weeks or about 12 weeks are pooled. This chain links TRBV5-1 with TRBJ2-1; D perhaps matches TRBD1 (6 bases). The sequencing used peripheral blood, collected 28 days after the second AZD1222 dose. This clonotype was obtained from an adult who received the AZD1222 COVID-19 vaccine. CDR3 residues: CASSNAQGGTYNEQFF. The DNA of the CDR3 is TGCGCCAGCAGCAACGCGCAAGGGGGAACCTACAATGAGCAGTTCTTC.